This T cell receptor beta chain was recorded in a study of blood T cell repertoires in COVID-19. Overall study: Some COVID-19 samples were acute and others convalescent; all came from the United States, Italy and Spain.

Everyone who took part was about 18 to 90 years old, and they came from about two dozen US areas. Cohort 3 donors counted as recovered after two negative PCRs, clearance, or resolved symptoms. Germline lookup yields CDR1 SGHNT and CDR2 YYREEE (reference sequence). The CDR3 is made up of 12 amino acids. Trimming pared 5 bases from V and 8 bases from J, leaving 10 bases between. TCRdb's copy holds only in-frame clones and misses some; the assay was immunoSEQ multiplex PCR. The sample gives roughly 150,000 clones, about 80% of which show up once; about 6% is in the top ten. The origin of this receptor is a woman between 45 and 65 years old who had recovered from COVID-19. Sequencing was carried out using PBMCs or T cells enriched from blood (not recorded which). The chain employs TRBV5-4 and TRBJ2-2; a weak D match, TRBD2 (5 bases). The CDR3 protein is CASRRAGGELFF. The CDR3 bases are TGTGCCAGCAGGAGGGCCGGTGGGGAGCTGTTTTTT.